This T cell receptor (beta chain) was recorded in a study of T cell responses to AZD1222 COVID-19 vaccine (dated by TCRdb to 2020 to 2023). Broadly, across the study: TCR sequencing covered fewer than 250 trial participants: 200 to 220 given two doses of AZD1222 and about 26 given two doses of MenACWY control vaccine. Trial participants were enrolled by age into subgroups of 18-55, 56-69 and 70-plus years, and around 150, 29 and 61 TCR-sequenced participants, respectively, were included in these subgroups. Results the study describes overall, beyond this receptor: The 56-69-year group was small, and its depth increase did not reach significance, likely because of low power. Because no samples from the day 14 peak response were available, repertoires could be characterized only after the peak T cell response. Reportedly, close to half of the unique spike-specific TCRs recognized epitopes lying outside the regions that are mutated in the B.1.351 and B.1.1.7 variants. Conclusions about previously exposed vaccinees are limited because only five to seven AZD1222 recipients were SARS-CoV-2 seropositive at baseline. Most participants were white British and females outnumbered males, and the authors suggested that clonal diversity may have been underestimated. The whole spike protein was spanned by vaccine-associated CD4 TCRs, and dominant responses were seen in regions 160-218 and 743-854. After two AZD1222 doses, both the breadth and the depth of spike-specific TCRs were significantly higher than at day 0 and than in MenACWY recipients.

The sample's time point, from its label and the paper: about 28 days (+/-7) after the second vaccine dose. AZD1222 recipients given second doses at about 4 weeks or at about 12 weeks were pooled, since spike-specific TCR depth and breadth were not found to differ between the two schedules. Vaccinee samples were obtained from the UK trials COV001 and COV002, which included a single-blind randomized controlled phase 2/3 trial of AZD1222 (ChAdOx1 nCoV-19) in healthy adults. For TCRbeta chain sequencing, PBMC samples were collected from trial participants at day 0 and at day 28 after the second dose. On this clone: No cognate antigen has been identified for it. Base qualities are missing; no much larger clone stands one base away.

The CDR3 regions of human TCRbeta chains were subjected to immunosequencing. As for the original processing: Repertoire TCRs were checked for matches against a reference library of SARS-CoV-2-specific TCRs that had been generated using the MIRA antigen-specificity platform. Breadth meant the fraction of unique TCRs that were SARS-CoV-2-associated, whereas depth meant the fraction of total T cells that were SARS-CoV-2-associated. Using the MIRA data, each spike-specific TCR was assigned both to the spike region to which the TCR was reactive and to a CD4 or CD8 class. Log10-transformed breadth and depth values were compared by one-way ANOVA with Sidak's multiple comparisons tests. Imported from immuneACCESS, the table was reduced by TCRdb to in-frame sequences with V and J called. These copies leave out some clones; in studies compared against another copy, an unresolved V gene accounts for under half, and the cause of the remainder is not known. Clonal size and the V and J genes are those of that table, whereas D and trimming came from the DNA. This sample has more than 65,000 clones in its table, and over 75% of those were observed once. The ten largest clones capture roughly 3.2% of the sample.

This TCR derives from an adult who received the AZD1222 COVID-19 vaccine. Sequencing used peripheral blood, obtained 28 days after the second AZD1222 dose.

The DNA is as follows: TGTGCCAGCTCACTCGACAGCGAGTATGGCTACACCTTC. This gives the protein CASSLDSEYGYTF. The chain employs TRBV18 and TRBJ1-2; a weak D assignment points to TRBD1 (5 bases agree). CDR1 KGHSH and CDR2 LQKENI were looked up in the germline V gene. Trimming takes 4 bases from V and 5 bases from J, and the germline ends sit 11 bases apart. Its CDR3 holds 13 amino acids, cysteine through phenylalanine. Solely the CDR3 DNA is kept, with 39 bases framed from the first base.